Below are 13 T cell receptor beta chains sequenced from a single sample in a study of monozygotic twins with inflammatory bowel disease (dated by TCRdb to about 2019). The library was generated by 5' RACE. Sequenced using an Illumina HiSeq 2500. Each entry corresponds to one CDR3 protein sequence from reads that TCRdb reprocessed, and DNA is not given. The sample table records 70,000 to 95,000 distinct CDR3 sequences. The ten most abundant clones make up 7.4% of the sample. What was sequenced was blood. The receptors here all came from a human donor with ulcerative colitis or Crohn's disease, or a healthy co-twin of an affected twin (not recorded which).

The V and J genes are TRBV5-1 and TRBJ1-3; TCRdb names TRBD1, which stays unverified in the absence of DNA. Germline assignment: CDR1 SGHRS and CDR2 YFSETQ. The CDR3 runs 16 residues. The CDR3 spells CASSLVATGPGNTIYF.

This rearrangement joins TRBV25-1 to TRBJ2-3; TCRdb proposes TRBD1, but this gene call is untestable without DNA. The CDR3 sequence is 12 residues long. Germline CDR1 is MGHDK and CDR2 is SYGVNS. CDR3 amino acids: CASSSGANTQYF.

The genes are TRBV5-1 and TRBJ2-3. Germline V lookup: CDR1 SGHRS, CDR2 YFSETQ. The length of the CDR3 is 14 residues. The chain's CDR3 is CASKISSSTDTQYF.

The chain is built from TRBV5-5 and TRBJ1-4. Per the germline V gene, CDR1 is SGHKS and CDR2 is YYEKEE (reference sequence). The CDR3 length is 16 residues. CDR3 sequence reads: CASSAGGAATNEKLFF. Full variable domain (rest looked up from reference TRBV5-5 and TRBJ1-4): DAGVTQSPTHLIKTRGQQVTLRCSPISGHKSVSWYQQVLGQGPQFIFQYYEKEERGRGNFPDRFSARQFPNYSSELNVNALLLGDSALYLCASSAGGAATNEKLFFGSGTQLSVL.

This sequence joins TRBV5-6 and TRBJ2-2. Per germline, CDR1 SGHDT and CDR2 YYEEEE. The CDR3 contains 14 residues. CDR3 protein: CASSPAQNTGELFF.

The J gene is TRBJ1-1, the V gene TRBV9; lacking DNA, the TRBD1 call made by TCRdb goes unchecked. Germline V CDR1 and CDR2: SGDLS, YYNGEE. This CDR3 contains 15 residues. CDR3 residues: CASSPSTGRNTEAFF.

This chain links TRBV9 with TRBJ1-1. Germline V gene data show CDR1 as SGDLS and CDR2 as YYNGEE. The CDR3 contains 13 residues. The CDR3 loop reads CASSVEANTEAFF.

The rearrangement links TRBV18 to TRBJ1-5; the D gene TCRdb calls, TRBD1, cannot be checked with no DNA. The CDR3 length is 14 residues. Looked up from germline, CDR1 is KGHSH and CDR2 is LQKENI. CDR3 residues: CASSVGTKNQPQHF.

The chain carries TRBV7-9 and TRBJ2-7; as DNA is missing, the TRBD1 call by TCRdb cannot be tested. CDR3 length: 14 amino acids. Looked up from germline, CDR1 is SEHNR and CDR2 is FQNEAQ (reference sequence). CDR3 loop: CASSYPGGTYEQYF.

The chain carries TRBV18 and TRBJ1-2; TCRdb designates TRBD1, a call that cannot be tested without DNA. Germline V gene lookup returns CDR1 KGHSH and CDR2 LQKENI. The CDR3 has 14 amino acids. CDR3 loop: CASSPGQGAYGYTF.

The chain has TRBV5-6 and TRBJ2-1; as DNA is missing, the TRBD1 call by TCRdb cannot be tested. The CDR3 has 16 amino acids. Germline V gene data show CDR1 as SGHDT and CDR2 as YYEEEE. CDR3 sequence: CASSLGGNSGYNEQFF.

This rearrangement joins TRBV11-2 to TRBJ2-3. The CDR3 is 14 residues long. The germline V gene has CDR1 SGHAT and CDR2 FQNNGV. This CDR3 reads CASSPFGPTDTQYF.

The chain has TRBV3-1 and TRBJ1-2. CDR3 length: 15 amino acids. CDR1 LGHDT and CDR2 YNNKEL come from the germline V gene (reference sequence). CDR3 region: CASSPREGWSYGYTF.